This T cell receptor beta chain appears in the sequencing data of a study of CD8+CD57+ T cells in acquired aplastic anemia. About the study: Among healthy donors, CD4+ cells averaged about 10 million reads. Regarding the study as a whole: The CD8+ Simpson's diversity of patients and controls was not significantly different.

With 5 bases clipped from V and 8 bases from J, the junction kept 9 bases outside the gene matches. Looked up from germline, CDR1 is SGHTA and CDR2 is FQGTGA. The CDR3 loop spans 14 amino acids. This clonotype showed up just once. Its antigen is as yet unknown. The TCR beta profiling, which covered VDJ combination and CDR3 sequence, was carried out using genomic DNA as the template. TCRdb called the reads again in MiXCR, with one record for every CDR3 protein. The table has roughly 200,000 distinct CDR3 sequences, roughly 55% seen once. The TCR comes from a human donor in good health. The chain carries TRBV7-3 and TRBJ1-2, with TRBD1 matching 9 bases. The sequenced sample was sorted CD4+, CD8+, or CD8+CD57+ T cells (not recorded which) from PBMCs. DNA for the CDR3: TGTGCCAGCAGCCAGGGGAACAGGGGGCGAGGCTACACCTTC. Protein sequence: CASSQGNRGRGYTF.